Below are 23 T cell receptor beta chains sequenced from a single sample in a study of T cell responses to AZD1222 COVID-19 vaccine. TCRdb keeps only in-frame clones here, not all; method: immunoSEQ multiplex PCR. The repertoire holds around 120,000 clones, with 90% as singletons. The sequences come from peripheral blood, collected on day 0 of AZD1222 vaccination. These receptors were taken from an adult in good health.

The chain uses TRBV4-1 and TRBJ2-7, with D perhaps assigned TRBD1 or TRBD2 (5 bases each). The CDR3 spans 16 residues. Germline CDR1 and CDR2: MGHRA and YSYEKL. The V and J ends lost 4 bases and 8 bases respectively, with 24 bases between them. The CDR3 sequence is CASSPSRTDRNQKQYF. Here the CDR3 DNA reads TGCGCCAGCAGCCCGAGCCGGACTGACAGAAACCAGAAGCAGTACTTC.

The V call is TRBV5-4, the J call TRBJ1-2; D gene ambiguous. Germline CDR1 reads SGHNT; CDR2 reads YYREEE (reference sequence). V lost 3 bases and J 8 bases, leaving 14 bases between the germline ends. The CDR3 is 13 residues long. The CDR3 spells CASSSVDPDGYTF. DNA for the CDR3: TGTGCCAGCAGCTCTGTCGACCCGGACGGCTACACCTTC. Supplemented by reference TRBV5-4 and TRBJ1-2, the full variable domain reads ETGVTQSPTHLIKTRGQQVTLRCSSQSGHNTVSWYQQALGQGPQFIFQYYREEENGRGNFPPRFSGLQFPNYSSELNVNALELDDSALYLCASSSVDPDGYTFGSGTRLTVV.

The chain uses TRBV13 and TRBJ2-1; D remains ambiguous. The CDR3 spans 12 residues. Germline lookup yields CDR1 PRHDT and CDR2 FYEKMQ (reference sequence). V was cut by 5 bases and J by 2 bases, with 4 bases left in between. The CDR3 is CASSPTYNEQFF. CDR3 sequence (DNA): TGTGCCAGCAGCCCCACCTACAATGAGCAGTTCTTC.

DNA of the CDR3: TGTGCCATCAGTCAGGGGGCGGAGGGCTACACCTTC. Encoded protein: CAISQGAEGYTF. The chain joins TRBV10-3 to TRBJ1-2, with 8 bases aligning to TRBD1. V shed 5 bases, J shed 8 bases, and the junction held 4 bases outside the gene matches. This CDR3 contains 12 residues. Germline values: CDR1 ENHRY, CDR2 SYGVKD.

The chain combines TRBV6-5 with TRBJ2-2; the match to TRBD1 covers 9 bases. The CDR3 runs to 14 residues. V was pared by 6 bases and J by 8 bases, with 7 bases of the junction left unmatched. The germline V gene has CDR1 MNHEY and CDR2 SVGAGI. CDR3 nucleotide sequence: TGTGCCAGCAGACAGACAGGGGGAGGGGGGGAGCTGTTTTTT. Residues: CASRQTGGGGELFF.

This rearrangement joins TRBV7-9 to TRBJ2-1; weak D call: TRBD2 (6 bases). Between the trimmed V and J ends, which lost 1 base and 5 bases, there was a span of 9 bases. The CDR3 consists of 14 residues. Germline loops: CDR1 SEHNR, CDR2 FQNEAQ (reference sequence). The CDR3 loop reads CASSLDGLNNEQFF. The CDR3 bases are TGTGCCAGCAGCTTAGACGGACTAAACAATGAGCAGTTCTTC.

The chain recombines TRBV10-3 with TRBJ1-1; possible D gene TRBD1, 5 bases. CDR3 length equals 13 residues. The ends were cut back, 6 bases at V and 0 bases at J, with 8 bases in the middle. CDR1 is ENHRY and CDR2 is SYGVKD in the germline V gene. The CDR3 reads CAIRTAMNTEAFF. Written as DNA, the CDR3 is TGTGCCATCAGGACAGCCATGAACACTGAAGCTTTCTTT.

The V call is TRBV19, the J call TRBJ2-7; 10 nucleotides line up with TRBD1. The CDR3 spans 15 residues. The V and J ends lost 3 bases and 7 bases, in that order; junction bases with no gene match: 9. The germline V gene encodes CDR1 LNHDA and CDR2 SQIVND (reference sequence). The CDR3: CASSMWDRGFREQYF. CDR3 sequence (DNA): TGTGCCAGTAGTATGTGGGACAGGGGATTTCGGGAGCAGTACTTC.

The chain joins TRBV21-1 to TRBJ2-1; no check of the table's D call, TRBD1, against the DNA was made. TRBV21-1 is labeled a pseudogene. CDR3 length equals 12 residues. The DNA for the CDR3 is TGTGCCAGCAGCAATACAGCTAATGAGCAGTTCTTC. It yields the protein CASSNTANEQFF.

The chain couples TRBV15 to TRBJ2-3, with D perhaps TRBD1 or TRBD2 (5 bases each). Germline CDR1 is LNHNV and CDR2 is YYDKDF (reference sequence). V lost 8 bases and J 4 bases, leaving 22 bases between the germline ends. CDR3 length equals 16 residues. The CDR3 coding sequence is TGTGCCACCGGGGACCGGGCCATAACAGCGGCAGATACGCAGTATTTT. It translates to CATGDRAITAADTQYF.

The chain is built from TRBV24-1 and TRBJ2-5; D is undetermined. There are 13 residues in the CDR3. The V gene's germline CDR1 is KGHDR and CDR2 SFDVKD. The V end was cut by 2 bases, the J end by 1 base, with 4 bases between. The CDR3 loop is CATSDSAQETQYF. CDR3 in DNA: TGTGCCACCAGTGATTCCGCCCAAGAGACCCAGTACTTC.

The chain uses TRBV29-1 and TRBJ1-1; D is possibly TRBD1 (6 bases). The CDR3 contains 13 residues. V was clipped by 6 bases and J by 0 bases, with 11 bases between them. The germline CDR1 and CDR2 sequences are SQVTM and ANQGSEA. In nucleotides, the CDR3 is TGCAGCGTCACACAGGGTGTGAACACTGAAGCTTTCTTT. It encodes CSVTQGVNTEAFF.

The CDR3 reads CASSKDRGQPQHF. In DNA, the CDR3 is TGTGCCAGCAGCAAAGATCGGGGTCAGCCCCAGCATTTT. The chain carries TRBV21-1 and TRBJ1-5. TRBV21-1 is reported as a pseudogene. The CDR3 consists of 13 residues.

For this clone: The identical CDR3 is also encoded by other nucleotide sequences in the sample. The rearrangement uses TRBV6-5 and TRBJ1-6, with TRBD1 matching over 9 bases. This CDR3 spans 15 amino acids. The trim removed 0 bases at V and 8 bases at J, leaving 2 bases unmatched. Per germline, CDR1 MNHEY and CDR2 SVGAGI. The CDR3 nucleotides are TGTGCCAGCAGTTACTCTAGGACAGGGGATTCACCCCTCCACTTT. Translating it yields CASSYSRTGDSPLHF.

This clone turned up a few times. The CDR3: CASTPGRADQETQYF. CDR3 nucleotide sequence: TGTGCCAGCACCCCAGGGAGGGCCGACCAAGAGACCCAGTACTTC. This rearrangement joins TRBV3-1 (or the pseudogene TRBV3-2) to TRBJ2-5; TRBD2 matches 7 bases. Trimming took 7 bases from V and 0 from J; bases not matched to a gene: 8. The CDR3 totals 15 residues. CDR1 and CDR2 (germline): LGHDT, YNNKEL (reference sequence).

This sequence joins TRBV6-6 and TRBJ2-7; a possible D gene is TRBD1 (6 bases). Trimming took off 6 bases at V and 2 bases at J, with 20 bases between the two ends. The CDR3 spans 16 residues. Per the germline V gene, CDR1 is MNHNY and CDR2 is SVGAGI (reference sequence). CDR3 DNA: TGTGCCAGCAGCGACCTGAATAGGGGGTCTACCTACGAGCAGTACTTC. This gives the protein CASSDLNRGSTYEQYF.

The count of this clone is one. The chain recombines TRBV19 with TRBJ2-2, with 7 bases matching TRBD1. V shed 6 bases, J shed 1 base, and the junction held 5 bases outside the gene matches. The CDR3 has 15 residues. CDR1 and CDR2 from the germline V gene are LNHDA and SQIVND (reference sequence). CDR3 DNA sequence: TGTGCCAGTAGCCAGGGGGTTGGGAACACCGGGGAGCTGTTTTTT. Protein product: CASSQGVGNTGELFF. The full variable domain, its missing parts supplied by reference TRBV19 and TRBJ2-2, is DGGITQSPKYLFRKEGQNVTLSCEQNLNHDAMYWYRQDPGQGLRLIYYSQIVNDFQKGDIAEGYSVSREKKESFPLTVTSAQKNPTAFYLCASSQGVGNTGELFFGEGSRLTVL.

The chain recombines TRBV7-2 with TRBJ2-1; D is possibly TRBD2 (5 bases). Trimming shortened V by 5 bases and J by 10 bases, and 15 bases separated the two germline ends. The CDR3 sequence is 13 residues long. Per germline, CDR1 SGHTA and CDR2 FQGNSA. The CDR3 protein is CASSVLNGEEQFF. Written as DNA, the CDR3 is TGTGCCAGCAGCGTGCTAAATGGGGAGGAGCAGTTCTTC.

The chain uses TRBV4-3 and TRBJ1-4, with 10 positions matching TRBD1. Germline assignment: CDR1 LGHNA and CDR2 YSLEER. V lost 0 bases to trimming and J lost 7 bases; unmatched junction nucleotides: 2. The CDR3 is 15 residues long. The CDR3 bases are TGCGCCAGCAGCCAAGAGGGGACAGGGGCTGAAAAACTGTTTTTT. As protein: CASSQEGTGAEKLFF.

This sequence joins TRBV3-1 (or the pseudogene TRBV3-2) and TRBJ2-1; TRBD2 aligns across 12 bases. This CDR3 spans 16 amino acids. With V trimmed by 4 bases and J by 3 bases, 4 bases remained unmatched. Germline V gives CDR1 LGHDT, CDR2 YNNKEL (reference sequence). The CDR3 region is CASSPGLAGNYNEQFF. CDR3 in DNA: TGTGCCAGCAGCCCCGGACTAGCGGGGAACTACAATGAGCAGTTCTTC.

This chain uses TRBV28 with TRBJ2-7, with 9 bases lining up with TRBD2. The trim removed 3 bases at V and 1 base at J, leaving 13 bases unmatched. Germline V gene lookup returns CDR1 MDHEN and CDR2 SYDVKM. The CDR3 spans 18 residues. CDR3 nucleotide sequence: TGTGCCAGCAGTTTCTTGATACAGAGACTAGCGGAGTCCTACGAGCAGTACTTC. Its protein is CASSFLIQRLAESYEQYF.

The chain employs TRBV12-1 and TRBJ2-7; no DNA check was done on the table's D call, TRBD2. TRBV12-1 corresponds to a pseudogene. The CDR3 is 16 amino acids. The CDR3 reads CASSFSSGGSSYEQYF. The CDR3 DNA follows: TGTGCCAGCAGCTTCTCTAGCGGGGGGAGCTCCTACGAGCAGTACTTC.

The gene calls are TRBV7-8 and TRBJ1-2; D is perhaps TRBD1 (5 bases). With 5 bases removed from V and 4 bases from J, the gap between germline ends came to 14 bases. The CDR3 is made up of 14 amino acids. Germline V gene sequence: CDR1 SGHVS, CDR2 FQNEAQ. CDR3 in amino acids: CASSRGWGGYGYTF. The DNA for the CDR3 is TGTGCCAGCAGCCGAGGCTGGGGGGGCTATGGCTACACCTTC.